Below are 3 T cell receptor beta chains sequenced from a single sample in a study of OX40 agonist ivuxolimab in advanced cancers. Sequencing was performed with immunoSEQ multiplex PCR; in TCRdb, only in-frame clones are kept and a portion is missing. This sample carries 50,000 or so clones, about 89% of them seen once, and the ten largest clones take roughly a third. The material sequenced was CD4+ or CD8+ T cells sorted from blood, taken in a trial of the OX40 agonist ivuxolimab. The receptors here all came from an adult with an advanced solid tumor such as melanoma, head and neck, liver or kidney cancer.

V and J are TRBV9 and TRBJ2-2; D is uncertain. The CDR3 has 12 residues. Deletions cut 4 bases from V and 3 bases from J, with 4 bases between. CDR1 and CDR2 (germline): SGDLS, YYNGEE. CDR3 nucleotide sequence: TGTGCCAGCAGCCCGGACACCGGGGAGCTGTTTTTT. Protein: CASSPDTGELFF.

The chain recombines TRBV9 with TRBJ1-3; 7 bases are a match to TRBD1. The CDR3 has 16 amino acids. Per germline, CDR1 SGDLS and CDR2 YYNGEE. With V trimmed by 2 bases and J by 2 bases, 7 bases remained unmatched. CDR3 nucleotides: TGTGCCAGCAGCGTTGAGACAGGGTTTACTGGAAACACCATATATTTT. Its protein is CASSVETGFTGNTIYF.

This clone was counted a single time. The chain recombines TRBV19 with TRBJ2-1; D is undetermined. Germline-derived CDR1 and CDR2 are LNHDA and SQIVND (reference sequence). The CDR3 has 13 amino acids. V was pared by 8 bases and J by 7 bases, with 15 bases between. Here the CDR3 reads CASGWGGTNEQFF. DNA of the CDR3: TGTGCCAGTGGATGGGGTGGCACGAATGAGCAGTTCTTC.